This T cell receptor beta chain was sequenced for a study of blood T cells in healthy people across ages (dated by TCRdb to the mid-2010s). As for the study more broadly: Template switching captured roughly one uniquely barcoded TCR beta cDNA molecule per two T cells in model experiments. To track age-related changes in TCR beta repertoire diversity, the study relied on deep sequencing normalized with unique cDNA molecular identifiers. The donors were split into four age groups: young (average around 15 years), middle-aged (around 37), aged (roughly 60) and long-lived (under 85). Donors of different ages were randomly distributed across sequencing lanes to avoid experimental bias. For two donors (one aged 18 to 30 and one aged 80 or older), the study analyzed two additional independent replicas of 1 million unique cDNA reads from the same blood draw. Points the paper makes about the study in general: Compared with the aged group, the long-lived group had more naive CD4+ T cells, fewer expanded clones and increased TCR diversity, suggesting age selection. As age increased, observed TCR beta diversity per million T cells dropped in a roughly linear way, and a significant reduction was already evident by age 40. Estimates of total diversity from one million sequenced T cells were regarded as lower bounds and underestimates. There was a strong correlation between observed TCR beta diversity and the percentage of naive T cells measured by flow cytometry. Conclusive comparison of naive and antigen-experienced compartments was prevented by the profiling of bulk unsorted PBMCs. Donor CMV infection status was unknown, potentially confounding age-related changes in expanded clonotypes.

Donors were roughly 40 systemically healthy Caucasian individuals from Russia aged 6 to 90 years. Roughly 11 milliliters of peripheral blood were drawn from each donor into EDTA-treated Vacutainer tubes. PBMCs were isolated by Ficoll-Paque density-gradient centrifugation, with at least 6.5 million obtained per sample. Trizol reagent was used to extract total RNA from PBMCs, with at least 5 micrograms per sample. For every donor, an aliquot of PBMCs went through flow cytometry to measure the percentages of naive CD45RAhigh/CD27high T cells. This clonotype showed up just a few times. It has no known antigen specificity. There are no base qualities to consult, and no much larger clone falls within one base. Receptor amplification or capture employed 5' RACE. The data were produced on an Illumina HiSeq 2500. The second PCR ran for about 6 to 12 cycles and used a J-beta primer mix along with a sample-barcoded 5' primer. A template-switch 5' adaptor carrying 12 random nucleotides introduced a unique molecular identifier onto each TCR beta cDNA molecule. Each sample yielded at least 2.5 million CDR3-containing paired-end reads. First-strand cDNA was synthesized from all RNA with the Mint cDNA synthesis kit, primed by a TRBC-specific oligonucleotide. Following uracil-DNA glycosylase treatment, all cDNA underwent a first 18-cycle PCR with the universal primers M1SS and BC2_uni_R. Per the original workflow: For normalization, 1 million high-quality reads were randomly selected from each sample, with every read carrying a distinct molecular identifier. Instead of being binned into consensus sequences, reads that shared molecular identifiers were thrown out. MiTCR, run with a Q25 quality threshold and the strictest error-elimination algorithm, handled CDR3 identification, clonotype clustering and error correction. A nonparametric unseen species model with Euler transformation was used to estimate lower-bound total TCR beta diversity. In-frame beta chains were kept once TCRdb had trimmed the public reads at Q25 with fastp and called clones with MiXCR. Identical CDR3 proteins give one entry, which carries the most common genes and DNA. The V and J calls here are based on TCRdb, not the publication. This sample holds hundreds of thousands of distinct CDR3 sequences; more than 40% were observed only once. Around 20% of the sample is held by the ten biggest clonotypes.

Sequencing input: blood. The clonotype originates from a woman in her sixties or seventies in good health.

The sequenced DNA: TGTGCCTGGACGGGACAGGCAACCTCCTACGAGCAGTACTTC. It translates as CAWTGQATSYEQYF. The rearranged segments are TRBV30 and TRBJ2-7; TRBD1 matches 8 bases in the middle. The CDR3 contains 14 residues, cysteine and phenylalanine counted. Only the CDR3 DNA is retained, 42 bases long and in frame from the first base. Sequences GTSNPN (CDR1) and SVGIG (CDR2) are obtained from the germline V gene (reference sequence). After removal of 4 bases from V and 0 bases from J, the junction retains 5 bases not matched to a gene.